A single sample gave rise to the 27 T cell receptor beta chains below, sequenced in a study of cytomegalovirus exposure and HLA in healthy donors. The PCR ran on 60 Vbeta and 13 Jbeta primers. Sequencing used immunoSEQ multiplex PCR; TCRdb keeps in-frame clones, though not all of them. Here the sample spans roughly 150,000 clones, 82% being singletons. The sequenced sample was PBMCs. Receptor source: a woman between 45 and 65 years old in good health and CMV-seropositive.

The V call is TRBV7-2, the J call TRBJ2-7, with a possible D match to TRBD2 (6 bases). This CDR3 is 16 amino acids long. CDR1 is SGHTA, CDR2 FQGNSA, per germline. V gave up 5 bases and J gave up 3 bases, with 20 bases separating them. CDR3 sequence reads: CASSPNNPIAVYEQYF. CDR3 DNA sequence: TGTGCCAGCAGCCCCAACAACCCTATAGCGGTCTACGAGCAGTACTTC.

Note on this clone: The identical CDR3 is also encoded by other nucleotide sequences in the sample. This chain uses TRBV7-2 with TRBJ1-1, with unresolved D. Trimming took off 2 bases at V and 1 base at J, with 5 bases between the two ends. Looked up from germline, CDR1 is SGHTA and CDR2 is FQGNSA. The CDR3 has 13 residues. The CDR3 DNA is TGTGCCAGCAGCTTACAGGAGAACACTGAAGCTTTCTTT. Translated: CASSLQENTEAFF.

This clone is a singleton in its sample. The chain has TRBV2 and TRBJ2-3; TRBD2 matches at 9 bases. In germline, CDR1 is SNHLY, CDR2 FYNNEI. Trimming cost V 1 base and J 7 bases; bases outside gene matches: 6. The CDR3 is 15 residues long. The CDR3 loop is CASSEVGGGVNTQYF. The CDR3 nucleotides read TGTGCCAGCAGTGAAGTTGGCGGGGGGGTAAATACGCAGTATTTT.

The CDR3 bases are TGTGCCAGCATAGCGGCCCACGGGGGTGAGCAGTTCTTC. Translation gives CASIAAHGGEQFF. The rearrangement joins TRBV6-5 to TRBJ2-1, with D perhaps matching TRBD2 (6 bases). The germline V gene has CDR1 MNHEY and CDR2 SVGAGI. Trimming cost V 7 bases and J 9 bases, with 16 bases left between them. The CDR3 runs to 13 residues.

This clone was observed once. This sequence joins TRBV10-3 and TRBJ1-2; no clear D gene. The CDR3 contains 14 residues. CDR1 and CDR2 (germline): ENHRY, SYGVKD. V lost 0 bases to trimming and J lost 0 bases, with 5 bases between them. CDR3 DNA: TGTGCCATCAGTGAGTCGTCAGCTAACTATGGCTACACCTTC. Translating gives CAISESSANYGYTF.

The chain employs TRBV30 and TRBJ1-1; 9 bases line up with TRBD1. The CDR3 consists of 15 residues. CDR1 and CDR2 (germline): GTSNPN, SVGIG (reference sequence). The trim removed 2 bases at V and 5 bases at J, leaving 9 bases unmatched. CDR3 DNA: TGTGCCTGGAGTCCTAACAGGGGGCTGAGAACTGAAGCTTTCTTT. It yields the protein CAWSPNRGLRTEAFF.

CDR3 in DNA: TGTGCCAGCAGTATCGAGGGACTAGCGGGGACGGCCTACGAGCAGTACTTC. It specifies CASSIEGLAGTAYEQYF. This sequence joins TRBV2 and TRBJ2-5; 13 bases line up with TRBD2. The J call may be mistaken, given a closer DNA end match to TRBJ2-7. Germline V gene lookup returns CDR1 SNHLY and CDR2 FYNNEI. The CDR3 has 17 residues.

The chain joins TRBV4-1 to TRBJ1-1, with a possible D match to TRBD1 (6 bases). Germline loops: CDR1 MGHRA, CDR2 YSYEKL. The V and J ends lost 2 bases and 0 bases respectively, with 10 bases between them. The CDR3 is 15 amino acids. For the CDR3, the DNA is TGCGCCAGCAGCCAACACAGGGCCATGAACACTGAAGCTTTCTTT. Its translation: CASSQHRAMNTEAFF.

The V call is TRBV2, the J call TRBJ2-1, with TRBD2 matching over 8 bases. Germline V lookup: CDR1 SNHLY, CDR2 FYNNEI. The CDR3 consists of 15 residues. The J segment lost 3 bases and the V segment lost 1 base, leaving 2 bases of the junction unmatched. Here the CDR3 DNA reads TGTGCCAGCAGTGAAGGAGCGGGGGTCTACAATGAGCAGTTCTTC. Its translation is CASSEGAGVYNEQFF. Together with reference TRBV2 and TRBJ2-1, the CDR3 gives the full variable domain: EPEVTQTPSHQVTQMGQEVILRCVPISNHLYFYWYRQILGQKVEFLVSFYNNEISEKSEIFDDQFSVERPDGSNFTLKIRSTKLEDSAMYFCASSEGAGVYNEQFFGPGTRLTVL.

The chain uses TRBV4-3 and TRBJ1-4, with TRBD1 as a possible D gene (5 bases). The CDR3 runs to 14 residues. Germline V gene data show CDR1 as LGHNA and CDR2 as YSLEER. V lost 4 bases and J lost 8, with 14 bases in between. Written as DNA, the CDR3 is TGCGCCAGCAGCCGAGCAGGGTTAGGGGAAAAACTGTTTTTT. Its protein product is CASSRAGLGEKLFF.

The chain joins TRBV19 to TRBJ1-5, with 11 nucleotides matching TRBD1. This CDR3 is 17 amino acids long. Unmatched junction bases numbered 6, after V lost 5 bases and J lost 0 bases. Germline V gene lookup returns CDR1 LNHDA and CDR2 SQIVND (reference sequence). The CDR3 loop reads CASSRTGGDHSNQPQHF. CDR3 nucleotide sequence: TGTGCCAGTAGTCGGACAGGGGGCGATCATAGCAATCAGCCCCAGCATTTT.

This clone is a singleton in its sample. The chain couples TRBV6-6 to TRBJ2-6; weak D call: TRBD1 (7 bases). Germline values: CDR1 MNHNY, CDR2 SVGAGI (reference sequence). V lost 4 bases to trimming and J lost 3 bases, with 10 bases between them. The CDR3 is made up of 15 amino acids. The CDR3, as DNA: TGTGCCAGCAGTTCCAGGGGGGTTGGGGCCAACGTCCTGACTTTC. Residues: CASSSRGVGANVLTF.

J is TRBJ1-1 and V is TRBV5-4; 7 bases line up with TRBD1. The CDR3 totals 18 residues. The J segment lost 2 bases and the V segment lost 1 base, leaving 14 bases of the junction unmatched. From germline, CDR1 is SGHNT and CDR2 YYREEE (reference sequence). CDR3: CASSLSATKDRLNTEAFF. In DNA, the CDR3 is TGTGCCAGCAGCTTGTCCGCGACGAAGGACAGGCTAAACACTGAAGCTTTCTTT.

The V gene is TRBV4-1, the J gene TRBJ2-3; TRBD1 is a possible D gene (6 bases). CDR1 MGHRA and CDR2 YSYEKL come from the germline V gene. The CDR3 length is 15 residues. The ends were cut back, 4 bases at V and 2 bases at J, with 13 bases in the middle. CDR3 coding DNA: TGCGCCAGCAGCCCGTGGACAGAATACACAGATACGCAGTATTTT. Translation gives CASSPWTEYTDTQYF.

The gene calls are TRBV27 and TRBJ1-5; D is perhaps TRBD1 (5 bases). V was cut by 8 bases and J by 2 bases, with 13 bases left in between. The length of the CDR3 is 14 residues. CDR1 and CDR2 (germline): MNHEY, SMNVEV (reference sequence). The CDR3 is CASSVGGGNQPQHF. CDR3 DNA sequence: TGTGCCAGCTCGGTCGGGGGTGGCAATCAGCCCCAGCATTTT.

The rearrangement joins TRBV5-4 to TRBJ1-6, with no clear D. Germline values: CDR1 SGHNT, CDR2 YYREEE (reference sequence). CDR3 length equals 15 residues. Trimming shortened V by 1 base and J by 7 bases, and 12 bases separated the two germline ends. For the CDR3, the DNA is TGTGCCAGCAGCTTGAGGTCCGACGGGAATTCACCCCTCCACTTT. Its protein is CASSLRSDGNSPLHF. Combining the CDR3 with reference TRBV5-4 and TRBJ1-6 gives the whole variable domain ETGVTQSPTHLIKTRGQQVTLRCSSQSGHNTVSWYQQALGQGPQFIFQYYREEENGRGNFPPRFSGLQFPNYSSELNVNALELDDSALYLCASSLRSDGNSPLHFGNGTRLTVT.

The gene calls are TRBV4-2 and TRBJ2-3; TRBD2 agrees at 10 bases. V gave up 0 bases and J gave up 4 bases; unmatched junction bases: 7. The CDR3 extends over 17 amino acids. CDR1 and CDR2 from the germline V gene are LGHNA and YNFKEQ. The chain's CDR3 is CASSQDKLAGSSDTQYF. CDR3 DNA: TGTGCCAGCAGCCAAGATAAACTAGCGGGGAGTTCAGATACGCAGTATTTT.

This clone appeared a single time. This rearrangement joins TRBV9 to TRBJ2-7; 9 nucleotides agree with TRBD2. Germline lookup yields CDR1 SGDLS and CDR2 YYNGEE. V lost 0 bases, J lost 2 bases, and 3 bases stayed unmatched. This CDR3 contains 15 residues. The CDR3 here is CASSVGAGGPYEQYF. CDR3 bases: TGTGCCAGCAGCGTAGGAGCGGGGGGTCCCTACGAGCAGTACTTC.

The chain couples TRBV29-1 to TRBJ1-2; 10 bases are shared with TRBD1. The junction had 5 bases not matched to a gene; V was cut back by 4 bases and J by 3 bases. CDR3 size: 14 residues. Germline assignment: CDR1 SQVTM and CDR2 ANQGSEA. CDR3 region: CSVAAGQGDYGYTF. For the CDR3, the DNA is TGCAGCGTTGCGGCTGGACAGGGGGACTATGGCTACACCTTC.

This clone has just a few counts. This chain links TRBV7-2 with TRBJ1-6, with 8 bases identical to TRBD1. CDR1 is SGHTA, CDR2 FQGNSA, per germline. This CDR3 spans 22 amino acids. V shed 0 bases, J shed 0 bases, and the junction held 16 bases outside the gene matches. DNA of the CDR3: TGTGCCAGCAGCTTAGCGCGGGAGTATCAGGGGGCGTTGGGCTCCTATAATTCACCCCTCCACTTT. The encoded protein is CASSLAREYQGALGSYNSPLHF.

The J gene is TRBJ2-7, the V gene TRBV10-3; a weak D match, TRBD1 (5 bases). The CDR3 is made up of 13 amino acids. Trimming cost V 10 bases and J 2 bases, with 15 bases left between them. CDR1 ENHRY and CDR2 SYGVKD come from the germline V gene. DNA of the CDR3: TGTGCCAGCAAGGACATTACAGCCTACGAGCAGTACTTC. It codes for CASKDITAYEQYF.

The gene calls are TRBV7-2 and TRBJ1-1; 7 nucleotides agree with TRBD1. Per the germline V gene, CDR1 is SGHTA and CDR2 is FQGNSA. This CDR3 comprises 14 residues. Trimming cost V 1 base and J 6 bases; bases outside gene matches: 5. The CDR3 is CASSLETGLPEAFF. In DNA form, the CDR3 reads TGTGCCAGCAGCTTAGAGACAGGGCTACCTGAAGCTTTCTTT.

The chain is built from TRBV5-6 and TRBJ2-5; maybe TRBD1 (6 bases). The length of the CDR3 is 15 residues. V lost 0 bases and J lost 0, with 9 bases in between. Germline values: CDR1 SGHDT, CDR2 YYEEEE. The CDR3, as DNA: TGTGCCAGCAGCTTGGTGGACAGATACCAAGAGACCCAGTACTTC. Residues: CASSLVDRYQETQYF.

In its sample, this clone was seen a few times. The rearrangement uses TRBV5-6 and TRBJ1-1; D gene unclear. This CDR3 has 14 residues. Trimming removed 0 bases at V and 10 bases at J, with 16 bases between. Per germline, CDR1 SGHDT and CDR2 YYEEEE. CDR3 DNA: TGTGCCAGCAGCTTGGTTGGGCAGTCCCAAGGAGCTTTCTTT. This encodes CASSLVGQSQGAFF.

The rearrangement joins TRBV2 to TRBJ1-6; possible D gene TRBD1, 6 bases. Trimming left V 4 bases short and J 10 bases short, with 14 bases between. Germline assignment: CDR1 SNHLY and CDR2 FYNNEI. The CDR3 sequence is 14 residues long. CDR3 residues: CASSVRGANSPLHF. In nucleotides, the CDR3 is TGTGCCAGCAGTGTGCGGGGGGCAAACTCACCCCTCCACTTT.

The chain is built from TRBV28 and TRBJ2-7; 7 nucleotides align to TRBD1. This CDR3 has 14 residues. Germline values: CDR1 MDHEN, CDR2 SYDVKM. The V segment lost 1 base and the J segment 2 bases; nucleotides outside the gene matches: 2. CDR3 nucleotide sequence: TGTGCCAGCAGTTTATATCAGGGGGCCTACGAGCAGTACTTC. It yields the protein CASSLYQGAYEQYF.

This clone was observed a single time. The V gene is TRBV5-1, the J gene TRBJ2-1; TRBD1 aligns across 10 bases. Germline CDR1 SGHRS, CDR2 YFSETQ. Trimming took 0 bases from V and 7 from J; bases not matched to a gene: 4. The CDR3 covers 15 residues. The CDR3 loop reads CASSLAGTGVNEQFF. Written as DNA, the CDR3 is TGCGCCAGCAGCTTGGCCGGGACAGGGGTGAATGAGCAGTTCTTC.